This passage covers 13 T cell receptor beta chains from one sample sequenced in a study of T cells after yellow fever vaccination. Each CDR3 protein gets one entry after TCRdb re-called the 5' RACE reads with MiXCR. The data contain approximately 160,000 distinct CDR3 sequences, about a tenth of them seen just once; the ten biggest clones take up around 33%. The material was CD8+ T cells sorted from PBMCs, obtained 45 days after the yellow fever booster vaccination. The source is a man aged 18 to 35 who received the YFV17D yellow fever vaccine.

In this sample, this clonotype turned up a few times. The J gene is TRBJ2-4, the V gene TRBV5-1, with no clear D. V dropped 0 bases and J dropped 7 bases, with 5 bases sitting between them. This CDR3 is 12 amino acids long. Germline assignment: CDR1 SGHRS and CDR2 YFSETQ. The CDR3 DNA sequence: TGCGCCAGCAGCTTGGATAGCAACATTCAGTACTTC. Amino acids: CASSLDSNIQYF.

The CDR3 here is CASSFTRQGANEQFF. The CDR3 DNA reads TGTGCCAGCAGCTTTACCCGACAGGGGGCCAATGAGCAGTTCTTC. The chain has TRBV7-2 and TRBJ2-1; 10 nucleotides line up with TRBD1. This CDR3 spans 15 amino acids. Looked up from germline, CDR1 is SGHTA and CDR2 is FQGNSA. The V segment lost 3 bases and the J segment 6 bases; nucleotides outside the gene matches: 5. The full variable domain, in which reference TRBV7-2 and TRBJ2-1 provide the parts outside the CDR3, is GAGVSQSPSNKVTEKGKDVELRCDPISGHTALYWYRQSLGQGLEFLIYFQGNSAPDKSGLPSDRFSAERTGGSVSTLTIQRTQQEDSAVYLCASSFTRQGANEQFFGPGTRLTVL.

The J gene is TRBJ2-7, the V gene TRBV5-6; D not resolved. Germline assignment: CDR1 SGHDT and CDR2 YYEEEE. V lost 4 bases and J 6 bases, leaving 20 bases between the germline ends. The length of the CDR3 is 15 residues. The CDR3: CASSQTTDLIFEQYF. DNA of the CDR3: TGTGCCAGCAGCCAAACCACCGACTTGATATTCGAGCAGTACTTC.

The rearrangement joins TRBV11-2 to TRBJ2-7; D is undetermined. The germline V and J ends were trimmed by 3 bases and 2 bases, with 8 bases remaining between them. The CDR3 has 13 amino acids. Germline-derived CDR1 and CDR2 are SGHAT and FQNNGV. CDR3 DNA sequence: TGTGCCAGCAGCTTTCCTGGAACCTACGAGCAGTACGTC. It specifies CASSFPGTYEQYV.

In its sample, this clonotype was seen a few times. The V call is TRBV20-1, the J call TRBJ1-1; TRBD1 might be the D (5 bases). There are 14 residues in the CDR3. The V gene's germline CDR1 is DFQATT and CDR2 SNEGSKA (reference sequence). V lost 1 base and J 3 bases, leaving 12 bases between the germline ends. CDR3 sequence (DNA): TGCAGTGCTAGAGTAGGGGTGGGGTACACTGAAGCTTTCTTT. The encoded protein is CSARVGVGYTEAFF.

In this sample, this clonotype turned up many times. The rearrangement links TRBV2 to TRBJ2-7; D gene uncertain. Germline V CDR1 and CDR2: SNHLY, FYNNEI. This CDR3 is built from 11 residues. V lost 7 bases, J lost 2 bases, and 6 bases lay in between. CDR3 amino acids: CASTPAYEQYF. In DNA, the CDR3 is TGTGCCAGCACCCCGGCCTACGAGCAGTACTTC. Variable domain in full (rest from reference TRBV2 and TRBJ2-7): EPEVTQTPSHQVTQMGQEVILRCVPISNHLYFYWYRQILGQKVEFLVSFYNNEISEKSEIFDDQFSVERPDGSNFTLKIRSTKLEDSAMYFCASTPAYEQYFGPGTRLTVT.

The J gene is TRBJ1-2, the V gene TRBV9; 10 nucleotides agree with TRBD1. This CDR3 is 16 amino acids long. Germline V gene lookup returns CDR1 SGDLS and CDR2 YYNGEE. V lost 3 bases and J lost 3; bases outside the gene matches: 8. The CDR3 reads CASSGSDRGRYYGYTF. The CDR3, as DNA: TGTGCCAGCAGCGGCTCAGACAGGGGGCGTTACTATGGCTACACCTTC.

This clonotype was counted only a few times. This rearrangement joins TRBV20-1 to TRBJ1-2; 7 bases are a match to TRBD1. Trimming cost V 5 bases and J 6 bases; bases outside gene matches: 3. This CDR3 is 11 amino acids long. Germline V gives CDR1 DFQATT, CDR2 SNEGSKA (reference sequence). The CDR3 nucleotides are TGCAGTGCTTTCGGACAGGATGGCTACACCTTC. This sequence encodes CSAFGQDGYTF.

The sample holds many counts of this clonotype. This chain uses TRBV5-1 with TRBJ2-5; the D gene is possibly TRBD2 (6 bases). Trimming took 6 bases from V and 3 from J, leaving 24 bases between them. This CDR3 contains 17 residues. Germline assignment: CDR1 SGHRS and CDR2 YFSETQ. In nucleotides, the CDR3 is TGCGCCAGCATGTACGGGACTTCAGTGGCCCCCAAAGAGACCCAGTACTTC. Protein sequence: CASMYGTSVAPKETQYF.

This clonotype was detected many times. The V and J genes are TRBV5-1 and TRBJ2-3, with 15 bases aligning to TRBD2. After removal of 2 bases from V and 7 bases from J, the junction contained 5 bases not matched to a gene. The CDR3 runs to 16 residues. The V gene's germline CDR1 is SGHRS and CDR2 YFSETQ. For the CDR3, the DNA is TGCGCCAGCAGCTTCTGGACTAGCGGGGGGGAGCATACGCAGTATTTT. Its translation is CASSFWTSGGEHTQYF.

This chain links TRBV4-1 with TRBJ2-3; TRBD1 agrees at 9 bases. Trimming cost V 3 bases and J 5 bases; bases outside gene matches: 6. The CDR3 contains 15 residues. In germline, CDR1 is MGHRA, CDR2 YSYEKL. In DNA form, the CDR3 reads TGCGCCAGCAGCCATTCACCGGGACAGGGAGATACGCAGTATTTT. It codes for CASSHSPGQGDTQYF.

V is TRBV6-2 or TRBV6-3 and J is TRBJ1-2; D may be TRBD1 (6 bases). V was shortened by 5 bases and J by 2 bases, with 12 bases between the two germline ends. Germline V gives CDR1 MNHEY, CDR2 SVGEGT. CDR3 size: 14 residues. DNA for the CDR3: TGTGCCAGCAGTCGGTACAGGGCGAACTATGGCTACACCTTC. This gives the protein CASSRYRANYGYTF.

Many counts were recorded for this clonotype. CDR3 protein: CASSLARTSGGYREQYV. The CDR3 coding sequence is TGTGCTAGCAGCTTAGCTCGGACTAGCGGAGGGTATCGAGAGCAGTACGTC. The gene calls are TRBV7-7 and TRBJ2-7, with 10 bases aligning to TRBD2. The CDR3 runs 17 residues. Per germline, CDR1 SSHAT and CDR2 FNYEAQ (reference sequence).